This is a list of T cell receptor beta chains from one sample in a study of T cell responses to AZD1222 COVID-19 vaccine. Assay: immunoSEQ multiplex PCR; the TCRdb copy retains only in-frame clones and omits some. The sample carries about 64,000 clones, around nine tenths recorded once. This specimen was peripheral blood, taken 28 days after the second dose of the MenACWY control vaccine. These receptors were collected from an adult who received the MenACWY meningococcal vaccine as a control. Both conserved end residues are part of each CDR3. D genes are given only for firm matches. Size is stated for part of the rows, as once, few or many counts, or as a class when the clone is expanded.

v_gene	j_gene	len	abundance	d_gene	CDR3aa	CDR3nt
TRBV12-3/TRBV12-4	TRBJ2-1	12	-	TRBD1	CASSGQGEQQFF	TGTGCCAGCAGTGGACAGGGGGAACAGCAGTTCTTC
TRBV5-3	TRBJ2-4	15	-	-	CATVSGIVPKNIQYF	TGTGCCACAGTATCAGGGATCGTGCCCAAAAACATTCAGTACTTC
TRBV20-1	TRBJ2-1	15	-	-	CSASEKLASGNEQFF	TGCAGTGCTAGTGAGAAACTAGCTTCTGGCAATGAGCAGTTCTTC
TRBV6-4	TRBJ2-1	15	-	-	CASSPTRDGSNEQFF	TGTGCCAGCAGCCCCACTCGGGATGGAAGCAATGAGCAGTTCTTC
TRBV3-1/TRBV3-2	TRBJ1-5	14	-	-	CASSQTSSNQPQHF	TGTGCCAGCAGCCAAACCTCAAGCAATCAGCCCCAGCATTTT
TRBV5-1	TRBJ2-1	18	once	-	CASSLIGPTGEGRNEQFF	TGCGCCAGCAGCTTGATTGGTCCAACGGGAGAGGGTAGGAATGAGCAGTTCTTC
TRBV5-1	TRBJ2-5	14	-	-	CASSLAVSQETQYF	TGCGCCAGCAGCTTGGCCGTCAGCCAAGAGACCCAGTACTTC
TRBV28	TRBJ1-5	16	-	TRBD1	CASREQGAGKNQPQHF	TGTGCCAGCAGGGAACAGGGGGCCGGCAAGAATCAGCCCCAGCATTTT
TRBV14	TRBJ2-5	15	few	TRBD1	CASSRKGTGMETQYF	TGTGCCAGCAGCCGTAAAGGGACAGGGATGGAGACCCAGTACTTC
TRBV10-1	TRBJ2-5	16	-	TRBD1	CASSDTGGRGQETQYF	TGCGCCAGCAGTGATACAGGGGGCCGAGGGCAAGAGACCCAGTACTTC
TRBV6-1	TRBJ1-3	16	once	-	CASSEAQWFSGNTIYF	TGTGCCAGCAGTGAAGCGCAGTGGTTTTCTGGAAACACCATATATTTT
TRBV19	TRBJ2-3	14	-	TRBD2	CASKASGASDTQYF	TGTGCCAGTAAGGCTAGCGGGGCCTCAGATACGCAGTATTTT
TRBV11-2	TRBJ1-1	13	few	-	CASSFVGFTEAFF	TGTGCCAGCAGCTTTGTAGGCTTCACTGAAGCTTTCTTT
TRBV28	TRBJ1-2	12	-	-	CASSSGPYGYTF	TGTGCCAGCAGTTCAGGTCCATATGGCTACACCTTC
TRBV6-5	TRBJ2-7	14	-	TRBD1	CASKPGQGSYEQYF	TGTGCCAGCAAGCCGGGACAGGGGTCCTACGAGCAGTACTTC
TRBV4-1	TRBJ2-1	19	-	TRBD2	CASSHPAGEIIGHYNEQFF	TGCGCCAGCAGCCACCCAGCGGGAGAGATTATAGGGCATTACAATGAGCAGTTCTTC
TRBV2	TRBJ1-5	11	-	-	CASSDGQPQHF	TGTGCCAGCAGTGATGGACAGCCCCAGCATTTT
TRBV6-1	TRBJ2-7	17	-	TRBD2	CASSANRLAGPSYEQYF	TGTGCCAGCAGTGCTAACAGGTTAGCGGGACCATCCTACGAGCAGTACTTC
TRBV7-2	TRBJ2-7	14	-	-	CASSSGEAEYEQYF	TGTGCCAGCAGCTCAGGAGAGGCCGAGTACGAGCAGTACTTC
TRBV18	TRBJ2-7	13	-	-	CASSQAGRYEQYF	TGTGCCAGCTCACAAGCGGGTCGCTACGAGCAGTACTTC
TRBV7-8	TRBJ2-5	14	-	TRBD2	CASTTLAGAETQYF	TGTGCCAGCACCACCCTGGCGGGAGCCGAGACCCAGTACTTC
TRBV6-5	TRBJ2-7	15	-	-	CASSYSVGDKREQYF	TGTGCCAGCAGTTACTCGGTGGGAGATAAACGCGAGCAGTACTTC
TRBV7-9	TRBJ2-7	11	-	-	CASSRRYEQYF	TGTGCCAGCAGCCGAAGGTACGAGCAGTACTTC
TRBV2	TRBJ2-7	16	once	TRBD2	CASRVGTSVNSNEQYF	TGTGCCAGCAGGGTAGGGACTAGCGTGAATTCCAACGAGCAGTACTTC
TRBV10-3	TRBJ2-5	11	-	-	CATRGPETQYF	TGTGCCACCAGGGGTCCAGAGACCCAGTACTTC
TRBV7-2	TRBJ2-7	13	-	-	CASSLGQPYEQYF	TGTGCCAGCAGCTTAGGACAGCCTTACGAGCAGTACTTC
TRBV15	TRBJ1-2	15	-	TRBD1	CATSTDRGFLLGYTF	TGTGCCACCAGCACCGACAGGGGCTTCCTACTTGGCTACACCTTC
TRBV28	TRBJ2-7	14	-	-	CASSRGREPYEQYF	TGTGCCAGCAGTAGGGGTCGGGAGCCTTACGAGCAGTACTTC
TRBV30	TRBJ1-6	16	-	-	CAWTRVTGSYNSPLHF	TGTGCCTGGACTCGTGTTACAGGGTCCTATAATTCACCCCTCCACTTT
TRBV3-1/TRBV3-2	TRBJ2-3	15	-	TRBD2	CASSQAAGVADTQYF	TGTGCCAGCAGCCAAGCAGCGGGAGTGGCAGATACGCAGTATTTT
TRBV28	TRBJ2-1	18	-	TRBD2	CASSLGLAGENIYNEQFF	TGTGCCAGCAGTTTGGGGCTAGCGGGAGAGAATATTTACAATGAGCAGTTCTTC
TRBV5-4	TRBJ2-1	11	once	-	CASSVGNEQFF	TGTGCCAGCAGCGTCGGGAATGAGCAGTTCTTC
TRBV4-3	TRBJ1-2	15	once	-	CASSQDRGSFLGYTF	TGCGCCAGCAGCCAAGATCGGGGCAGCTTCCTTGGCTACACCTTC
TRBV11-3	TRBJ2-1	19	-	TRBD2	CASSLGVPAGGGMKDEQFF	TGTGCCAGCAGCTTAGGGGTGCCCGCGGGAGGGGGGATGAAGGATGAGCAGTTCTTC
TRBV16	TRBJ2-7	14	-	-	CASSQSGAGDEQYF	TGTGCCAGCAGCCAATCGGGGGCGGGAGACGAGCAGTACTTC
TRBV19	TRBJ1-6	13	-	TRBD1	CASRGQGDSPLHF	TGTGCCAGTCGGGGACAGGGGGATTCACCCCTCCACTTT
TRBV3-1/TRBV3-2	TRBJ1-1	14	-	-	CASSQREANTEAFF	TGTGCCAGCAGCCAGCGAGAAGCGAACACTGAAGCTTTCTTT